This is a list of T cell receptor beta chains from one sample in a study of cytomegalovirus exposure and HLA in healthy donors. Produced via immunoSEQ multiplex PCR; TCRdb's table is partial and in-frame only. The sample shows about 97,000 clones, 9.4% of them seen only once. Sequencing input: PBMCs. The receptors were gathered from a man aged 45-65 years in good health and CMV-seropositive. Both conserved end residues are part of each CDR3. D genes are given only for firm matches. Where a row states a size, it is once, few, many or the class of an expanded clone; other rows omit it.

>TRBV13|NA|TRBD1|TRBJ1-1
CASSSRDRGQKAFF
TGTGCCAGCAGCAGCCGGGACAGGGGGCAGAAGGCTTTCTTT
>TRBV27|NA|TRBD1|TRBJ1-1
CASSRAIGQGQNTEAFF
TGTGCCAGCAGTCGCGCCATCGGACAGGGCCAGAACACTGAAGCTTTCTTT
>TRBV5-1|NA|TRBD1|TRBJ1-4
CASSPGQGTTNEKLFF
TGCGCCAGCAGCCCCGGACAGGGAACAACTAATGAAAAACTGTTTTTT
>TRBV21-1|few|NA|TRBJ1-2
CASSTPDGRDYGYTF
TGTGCCAGCAGCACACCAGACGGGAGGGACTATGGCTACACCTTC
>TRBV5-6|few|NA|TRBJ2-7
CASSFGDKNYEQYF
TGTGCCAGCAGCTTTGGGGACAAAAACTACGAGCAGTACTTC
>TRBV27|NA|NA|TRBJ1-1
CASSLIPNSEAFF
TGTGCCAGCAGTTTAATCCCGAACAGTGAAGCTTTCTTT
>TRBV6-5|few|TRBD1|TRBJ2-7
CASSDDRGMYEQYF
TGTGCCAGCAGTGACGACAGGGGGATGTACGAGCAGTACTTC
>TRBV19|few|NA|TRBJ1-6
CASSIGVGGSPLHF
TGTGCCAGTAGTATAGGGGTCGGAGGTTCACCCCTCCACTTT
>TRBV21-1|NA|NA|TRBJ2-3
CASSIGLKALTDTQYF
TGTGCCAGCAGCATCGGACTGAAGGCCTTGACAGATACGCAGTATTTT
>TRBV19|NA|TRBD1|TRBJ1-2
CASRLTGNYGYTF
TGTGCCAGTCGGCTGACAGGGAACTATGGCTACACCTTC